One sample yielded the 32 T cell receptor beta chains listed below, sequenced in a study of cytomegalovirus exposure and HLA in healthy donors (dated by TCRdb to the late 2010s). Library preparation was by the immunoSEQ multiplex PCR assay. Entries here come from immuneACCESS through TCRdb and include only in-frame sequences with V and J called. Some clones fail to appear in such tables; in the studies checked, an unresolved V gene covers under half of the shortfall, and the cause of the remainder is unknown. The sample table shows approximately 200,000 clones, and 80% to 95% are seen once. In total, the top ten clones hold 0.8% to 1.2% of the sample. Source material: PBMCs. These receptors came from a woman under 30 in good health and CMV-seronegative.

This rearrangement joins TRBV6-1 to TRBJ1-3, with TRBD1 matching 7 bases. CDR1 is MNHNS, CDR2 SASEGT, per germline. The V and J ends lost 5 bases and 1 base, in that order; junction bases with no gene match: 2. The CDR3 length is 14 residues. The CDR3 sequence: CASSTTGSGNTIYF. Written as DNA, the CDR3 is TGTGCCAGCAGTACGACAGGGTCTGGAAACACCATATATTTT.

The CDR3 loop reads CASSMVGQGHQPQHF. The CDR3, as DNA: TGTGCCAGTAGTATGGTGGGACAGGGTCATCAGCCCCAGCATTTT. This chain joins TRBV19 and TRBJ1-5, with TRBD1 identical over 9 bases. From germline, CDR1 is LNHDA and CDR2 SQIVND (reference sequence). Losses at the gene ends were 3 bases for V and 5 bases for J; bases not matched to a gene: 5. There are 15 residues in the CDR3.

The gene calls are TRBV28 and TRBJ2-7, with 9 bases that match TRBD2. Trimming cost V 5 bases and J 5 bases; bases outside gene matches: 4. Germline V gene lookup returns CDR1 MDHEN and CDR2 SYDVKM. The length of the CDR3 is 13 residues. The CDR3 region is CASSAGGRDEQYF. The CDR3, as DNA: TGTGCCAGCAGTGCGGGGGGGCGCGACGAGCAGTACTTC.

This clone was seen a single time. The chain combines TRBV6-6 with TRBJ1-1; TRBD1 matches 9 bases. Unmatched junction bases numbered 4, after V lost 0 bases and J lost 5 bases. Germline V gene lookup returns CDR1 MNHNY and CDR2 SVGAGI (reference sequence). CDR3 length equals 15 residues. This chain's CDR3 is CASSYSRQGGTEAFF. CDR3 coding DNA: TGTGCCAGCAGTTACTCCAGACAGGGGGGGACTGAAGCTTTCTTT.

This rearrangement joins TRBV5-1 to TRBJ2-7; D remains unclear. CDR1 is SGHRS and CDR2 is YFSETQ in the germline V gene. V lost 0 bases and J 1 base, leaving 14 bases between the germline ends. CDR3 length: 16 amino acids. The CDR3 region is CASSLGYSKNSYEQYF. The CDR3 DNA reads TGCGCCAGCAGCTTGGGATATAGTAAGAATTCCTACGAGCAGTACTTC. The complete variable domain, with remaining parts taken from reference TRBV5-1 and TRBJ2-7, reads KAGVTQTPRYLIKTRGQQVTLSCSPISGHRSVSWYQQTPGQGLQFLFEYFSETQRNKGNFPGRFSGRQFSNSRSEMNVSTLELGDSALYLCASSLGYSKNSYEQYFGPGTRLTVT.

V gene TRBV6-6 combines with J gene TRBJ2-7, with 7 bases that match TRBD1. This CDR3 has 16 residues. Germline V CDR1 and CDR2: MNHNY, SVGAGI (reference sequence). Trimming removed 0 bases from V and 4 bases from J; junction bases left unmatched: 9. In DNA form, the CDR3 reads TGTGCCAGCAGTTACTCCCAGGGGGAAAGTGGTTACGAGCAGTACTTC. It yields the protein CASSYSQGESGYEQYF.

J is TRBJ2-5 and V is TRBV30, with no clear D. V gave up 0 bases and J gave up 7 bases, with 12 bases separating them. CDR1 and CDR2 (germline): GTSNPN, SVGIG (reference sequence). This CDR3 is 13 amino acids long. Here the CDR3 DNA reads TGTGCCTGGAGTGTGGTTGCCCCAGGGACCCAGTACTTC. Its protein product is CAWSVVAPGTQYF.

This clone was detected only once. The CDR3 nucleotides read TGCGCCAGCAGCTCCCCCTCGGCGGGACTAGCACACAATGAGCAGTTCTTC. Translating it yields CASSSPSAGLAHNEQFF. The rearrangement uses TRBV5-1 and TRBJ2-1, with TRBD2 matching over 9 bases. Unmatched junction bases numbered 12, after V lost 3 bases and J lost 5 bases. Germline V lookup: CDR1 SGHRS, CDR2 YFSETQ. This CDR3 is built from 17 residues. The complete variable domain, with remaining parts taken from reference TRBV5-1 and TRBJ2-1, reads KAGVTQTPRYLIKTRGQQVTLSCSPISGHRSVSWYQQTPGQGLQFLFEYFSETQRNKGNFPGRFSGRQFSNSRSEMNVSTLELGDSALYLCASSSPSAGLAHNEQFFGPGTRLTVL.

The V gene is TRBV27, the J gene TRBJ2-1, with 10 positions matching TRBD2. The CDR3 covers 15 residues. V dropped 5 bases and J dropped 4; count of bases not matched to a gene: 5. Looked up from germline, CDR1 is MNHEY and CDR2 is SMNVEV (reference sequence). The DNA for the CDR3 is TGTGCCAGCAGTACGGATAGCGGGAGGTACAATGAGCAGTTCTTC. Protein: CASSTDSGRYNEQFF.

This chain links TRBV11-2 with TRBJ2-7, with 7 nucleotides matching TRBD2. Germline lookup yields CDR1 SGHAT and CDR2 FQNNGV. This CDR3 is 16 amino acids long. Germline trimming cut 3 bases from V and 3 bases from J; bases unmatched to any gene: 11. The CDR3 region has the DNA TGTGCCAGCAGCTTTTGGGACCCGGGACTACTCTACGAGCAGTACTTC. This codes for CASSFWDPGLLYEQYF.

This sequence joins TRBV5-6 and TRBJ2-7; 9 nucleotides agree with TRBD1. The trim removed 4 bases at V and 7 bases at J, leaving 15 bases unmatched. This CDR3 has 16 residues. CDR1 is SGHDT, CDR2 YYEEEE, per germline. The CDR3 nucleotides are TGTGCCAGCAGCGTCCCCCCGGGACAGGGACATGGGGAGCAGTACTTC. It translates to CASSVPPGQGHGEQYF.

The V and J genes are TRBV9 and TRBJ2-7; a weak D match, TRBD2 (5 bases). The CDR3 spans 14 residues. CDR1 and CDR2 (germline): SGDLS, YYNGEE. Trimming stripped 3 bases from V and 5 bases from J, with 15 bases between. The CDR3 coding sequence is TGTGCCAGCAGCGCCCCAGGCGGGTTCCACGAGCAGTACTTC. Protein sequence: CASSAPGGFHEQYF.

The chain is built from TRBV28 and TRBJ2-3, with 11 nucleotides matching TRBD2. The CDR3 sequence is 15 residues long. V lost 6 bases to trimming and J lost 3 bases; unmatched junction nucleotides: 5. Germline CDR1 MDHEN, CDR2 SYDVKM. The DNA of the CDR3 is TGTGCCAGCAGGCCTAGACTAGCGGGGACAGATACGCAGTATTTT. Amino acid sequence: CASRPRLAGTDTQYF.

V usage is TRBV7-6 and J usage is TRBJ2-2; 10 nucleotides line up with TRBD2. CDR1 SGHVS and CDR2 FNYEAQ come from the germline V gene. J lost 1 base, V lost 5 bases, and 10 bases had no gene match. CDR3 size: 18 residues. CDR3 sequence (DNA): TGTGCCAGCAGCACCCCCGGGACTAGCGTAGAGAACACCGGGGAGCTGTTTTTT. This sequence encodes CASSTPGTSVENTGELFF.

V is TRBV15 and J is TRBJ2-7; 9 bases align to TRBD1. Germline V gives CDR1 LNHNV, CDR2 YYDKDF (reference sequence). The CDR3 is 16 residues long. Trimming at V came to 2 bases and at J to 7 bases, leaving 12 bases not matched to a gene. The DNA for the CDR3 is TGTGCCACCAGCAGATTACCGACAGGGGGTGTTAGTGAGCAGTACTTC. Translating gives CATSRLPTGGVSEQYF.

V usage is TRBV16 and J usage is TRBJ1-2, with D uncertain. The V gene lost 0 bases and the J gene lost 4 bases, with 12 bases spanning the gap. CDR3 size: 15 residues. Per germline, CDR1 KGHSY and CDR2 FQNENV. For the CDR3, the DNA is TGTGCCAGCAGCCAATCCCCCGGCGGAGTCTATGGCTACACCTTC. Translation gives CASSQSPGGVYGYTF.

The chain combines TRBV5-1 with TRBJ2-5, with 13 bases fitting TRBD2. The CDR3 is made up of 15 amino acids. Germline-derived CDR1 and CDR2 are SGHRS and YFSETQ. J was trimmed by 4 bases and V by 4 bases; bases with no gene match: 4. DNA for the CDR3: TGCGCCAGCAGCCCAGGACTAGCGGGAGTAGAGACCCAGTACTTC. Amino acid sequence: CASSPGLAGVETQYF.

The table lists this clone with a few counts. This chain connects TRBV10-3 to TRBJ2-7; 7 bases line up with TRBD2. The germline CDR1 and CDR2 sequences are ENHRY and SYGVKD. J was trimmed by 2 bases and V by 6 bases; bases with no gene match: 4. CDR3 length: 13 amino acids. CDR3 residues: CAISGGGTYEQYF. In DNA form, the CDR3 reads TGTGCCATCAGCGGCGGGGGAACCTACGAGCAGTACTTC.

The J gene is TRBJ2-1, the V gene TRBV6-5, with D possibly being TRBD2 (6 bases). The germline CDR1 and CDR2 sequences are MNHEY and SVGAGI. The CDR3 loop spans 12 amino acids. Trimming pared 11 bases from V and 4 bases from J, leaving 12 bases between. The CDR3 spells CACLGGYNEQFF. The CDR3 DNA reads TGTGCCTGCCTTGGGGGGTACAATGAGCAGTTCTTC.

The genes are TRBV28 and TRBJ1-5, with 9 nucleotides matching TRBD1. V trimming: 6 bases; J trimming: 4 bases; junction bases outside the gene matches: 7. CDR3 length equals 15 residues. The germline V gene has CDR1 MDHEN and CDR2 SYDVKM. The CDR3 loop reads CASRVRQGENQPQHF. The CDR3, as DNA: TGTGCCAGCAGGGTCCGACAGGGGGAAAATCAGCCCCAGCATTTT.

The DNA of the CDR3 is TGTGCCAGCAGTGTACGTGCTGCGGGAGGGCTAGGCACAGATACGCAGTATTTT. It encodes CASSVRAAGGLGTDTQYF. This chain joins TRBV2 and TRBJ2-3; 9 bases fit TRBD2. V shed 4 bases and J 1 base; nucleotides not matched to a gene: 12. The CDR3 sequence is 18 residues long. CDR1 is SNHLY, CDR2 FYNNEI, per germline.

The gene calls are TRBV27 and TRBJ1-3; TRBD1 is a possible D gene (5 bases). Deletions cut 2 bases from V and 0 bases from J, with 11 bases between. The CDR3 sequence is 16 residues long. CDR1 MNHEY and CDR2 SMNVEV come from the germline V gene (reference sequence). CDR3 loop: CASSLGGDPSGNTIYF. The CDR3 DNA sequence: TGTGCCAGCAGTTTAGGAGGGGACCCCTCTGGAAACACCATATATTTT.

This sequence joins TRBV5-4 and TRBJ2-7, with D maybe TRBD2 (5 bases). This CDR3 spans 16 amino acids. V lost 3 bases and J 1 base, leaving 17 bases between the germline ends. Germline assignment: CDR1 SGHNT and CDR2 YYREEE (reference sequence). The CDR3 bases are TGTGCCAGCAGCTCCTTCTTCGTGGGAGCGTCCTACGAGCAGTACTTC. This sequence encodes CASSSFFVGASYEQYF.

The chain is built from TRBV9 and TRBJ1-1; D not resolved. Germline V gives CDR1 SGDLS, CDR2 YYNGEE. V lost 0 bases and J lost 1, with 7 bases in between. The CDR3 is 14 residues long. The DNA for the CDR3 is TGTGCCAGCAGCGTAGACGAGGGGAACACTGAAGCTTTCTTT. Translating it yields CASSVDEGNTEAFF.

This chain links TRBV27 with TRBJ2-1; 9 bases fit TRBD2. Trimming removed 5 bases from V and 7 bases from J; junction bases left unmatched: 18. The CDR3 runs to 18 residues. From germline, CDR1 is MNHEY and CDR2 SMNVEV (reference sequence). The CDR3 reads CASSPNAGGLALRNEQFF. The CDR3 nucleotides read TGTGCCAGCAGTCCCAACGCGGGGGGACTAGCCCTTCGTAATGAGCAGTTCTTC.

The chain has TRBV4-1 and TRBJ1-3, with TRBD1 matching 7 bases. V lost 4 bases and J lost 0; bases outside the gene matches: 9. There are 17 residues in the CDR3. Per the germline V gene, CDR1 is MGHRA and CDR2 is YSYEKL. The CDR3 DNA follows: TGCGCCAGCAGCCTATTCGGACAGGCAGGCTCTGGAAACACCATATATTTT. As protein: CASSLFGQAGSGNTIYF.

In this sample, this clone turned up a few times. The genes are TRBV5-1 and TRBJ1-1; D is unclear. CDR1 and CDR2 (germline): SGHRS, YFSETQ. V gave up 6 bases and J gave up 3 bases, with 12 bases separating them. This CDR3 spans 13 amino acids. The CDR3, as DNA: TGCGCCAGCACCCTAACGGTTGACACTGAAGCTTTCTTT. Its protein product is CASTLTVDTEAFF.

The V and J genes are TRBV7-9 and TRBJ2-7; D may be TRBD2 (6 bases). With 3 bases removed from V and 5 bases from J, the gap between germline ends came to 14 bases. CDR3 size: 14 residues. The germline V gene encodes CDR1 SEHNR and CDR2 FQNEAQ (reference sequence). The CDR3: CASSLVGGTDEQYF. The CDR3 region has the DNA TGTGCCAGCAGCTTGGTCGGGGGAACGGACGAGCAGTACTTC.

The chain combines TRBV30 with TRBJ2-5, with D perhaps TRBD2 (6 bases). Trimming shortened V by 3 bases and J by 5 bases, and 13 bases separated the two germline ends. The germline CDR1 and CDR2 sequences are GTSNPN and SVGIG (reference sequence). CDR3 length equals 13 residues. The CDR3 bases are TGTGCCTGGAGGCGGAGGGGTGGGGAGACCCAGTACTTC. It specifies CAWRRRGGETQYF.

V is TRBV13 and J is TRBJ2-5, with 8 bases matching TRBD2. CDR3 size: 14 residues. The ends lost 2 bases at V and 4 bases at J; junction bases unmatched: 3. CDR1 is PRHDT, CDR2 FYEKMQ, per germline (reference sequence). This CDR3 is CASSLRLAGETQYF. Here the CDR3 DNA reads TGTGCCAGCAGCTTACGGCTAGCGGGAGAGACCCAGTACTTC.

Only a few counts were recorded for this clone. V usage is TRBV28 and J usage is TRBJ1-5; 9 nucleotides line up with TRBD1. The V and J ends lost 5 bases and 0 bases, in that order; junction bases with no gene match: 5. Germline V CDR1 and CDR2: MDHEN, SYDVKM. The CDR3 covers 16 residues. CDR3 protein: CASSADRGISNQPQHF. In nucleotides, the CDR3 is TGTGCCAGCAGTGCGGACAGGGGAATTAGCAATCAGCCCCAGCATTTT.

This rearrangement joins TRBV19 to TRBJ2-7, with a weak D call TRBD1 (5 bases). The CDR3 contains 12 residues. V was clipped by 4 bases and J by 1 base, with 5 bases between them. The germline V gene has CDR1 LNHDA and CDR2 SQIVND (reference sequence). The chain's CDR3 is CASSTGSYEQYF. In DNA form, the CDR3 reads TGTGCCAGTAGTACAGGGTCCTACGAGCAGTACTTC.